This T cell receptor beta chain was observed in a study of blood T cells in healthy people across ages. Study-wide results and limits: Older age went with lower TCR beta diversity per million T cells, in a roughly linear way.

Primed by a sample-barcoded 5' primer and a J-beta primer mix, a second PCR proceeded for roughly 7 to 12 cycles. Each CDR3 protein is one row after TCRdb ran MiXCR on the 5' RACE reads. This table holds hundreds of thousands of distinct CDR3 sequences, 55% to 70% found once. As regards this clonotype: What it binds is not known.

CDR1 and CDR2 from the germline V gene are MNHEY and SMNVEV (reference sequence). V was trimmed by 4 bases and J by 3 bases, leaving 12 bases between them. The CDR3 totals 14 residues. The source of this sequence is a young man in good health. The sequencing sample was made of blood. This chain connects TRBV27 to TRBJ1-2; the D is unclear. The CDR3 coding sequence is TGTGCCAGCAGTTCCGGACGGGGATACTATGGCTACACCTTC. Its protein product is CASSSGRGYYGYTF.